Listed below are T cell receptor beta chains from one sample, sequenced in a study of T cell responses to AZD1222 COVID-19 vaccine. Only in-frame clones appear in the TCRdb table, and some are missing; sequencing was by immunoSEQ multiplex PCR. Counted here are fewer than 200,000 clones, about 90% occurring once; the ten biggest clones make up roughly 4%. The sequenced sample was peripheral blood, obtained 28 days after the second dose of the MenACWY control vaccine. The receptors derive from an adult who received the MenACWY meningococcal vaccine as a control. The CDR3 runs from the conserved cysteine through the conserved F or W. A D gene is named only where the DNA matches it firmly. Some rows have no size entry. The others give once, few or many, or a class for an expanded clone.

.	TRBJ2-7	.	TRBV5-6	CASSLMYEQYF	TGTGCCAGCAGCCTCATGTACGAGCAGTACTTC
.	TRBJ1-1	.	TRBV9	CASSAGPLNTEAFF	TGTGCCAGCAGCGCGGGACCCTTGAACACTGAAGCTTTCTTT
.	TRBJ2-2	.	TRBV29-1	CSVAEGVTGELFF	TGCAGCGTTGCCGAAGGGGTAACCGGGGAGCTGTTTTTT
.	TRBJ1-4	.	TRBV7-9	CASSLGWQGEKLFF	TGTGCCAGCAGCTTAGGTTGGCAGGGTGAAAAACTGTTTTTT
.	TRBJ2-4	.	TRBV5-6	CASSSYPGGRDIQYF	TGTGCCAGCAGCTCCTATCCTGGGGGCAGGGACATTCAGTACTTC
.	TRBJ1-2	.	TRBV13	CASRGRSNYGYTF	TGTGCCAGCAGGGGGAGATCTAACTATGGCTACACCTTC
.	TRBJ1-5	.	TRBV7-9	CASSLVGDSNQPQHF	TGTGCCAGCAGCTTAGTAGGAGATAGCAATCAGCCCCAGCATTTT
.	TRBJ1-2	.	TRBV12-3/TRBV12-4	CASSRKDLGGYTF	TGTGCCAGCAGTCGGAAGGACCTGGGTGGCTACACCTTC
.	TRBJ2-5	.	TRBV12-3/TRBV12-4	CASRGAETQYF	TGTGCCAGCAGGGGTGCTGAGACCCAGTACTTC
.	TRBJ1-1	.	TRBV5-8	CASSLDQGWTEAFF	TGTGCCAGCAGCTTGGATCAGGGATGGACTGAAGCTTTCTTT
.	TRBJ1-5	.	TRBV7-9	CASSLGRGGSQPQHF	TGTGCCAGCAGCTTGGGCAGGGGTGGAAGTCAGCCCCAGCATTTT
.	TRBJ1-2	TRBD1	TRBV5-1	CASSSSTGSGYGYTF	TGCGCCAGCAGCTCCTCGACAGGGAGTGGCTATGGCTACACCTTC
.	TRBJ2-7	TRBD2	TRBV6-5	CASSYGLAGLEQYF	TGTGCCAGCAGTTATGGACTAGCGGGACTTGAGCAGTACTTC
.	TRBJ1-3	.	TRBV25-1	CASSEWGYSGNTIYF	TGTGCCAGCAGTGAATGGGGCTACTCTGGAAACACCATATATTTT
.	TRBJ1-2	.	TRBV7-2	CASSLGGYGYTF	TGTGCCAGCAGTTTAGGGGGCTATGGCTACACCTTC
.	TRBJ1-2	.	TRBV4-3	CASSQDLGAGYGYTF	TGCGCCAGCAGCCAAGATCTAGGAGCAGGCTATGGCTACACCTTC
.	TRBJ1-2	.	TRBV2	CASNRLGNYGYTF	TGTGCCAGCAACAGGTTGGGGAACTATGGCTACACCTTC
.	TRBJ1-2	.	TRBV2	CASRDSPGYTF	TGTGCCAGCAGGGACTCTCCGGGCTACACCTTC
once	TRBJ1-6	.	TRBV7-2	CASSLESSGLYNSPLHF	TGTGCCAGCAGCTTAGAGTCTTCGGGGTTATATAATTCACCCCTCCACTTT
.	TRBJ1-6	.	TRBV27	CASSLSRGSYNSPLHF	TGTGCCAGCAGTTTATCCAGGGGCTCCTATAATTCACCCCTCCACTTT
.	TRBJ1-3	.	TRBV9	CASRRDPSGNTIYF	TGTGCCAGCAGGCGGGACCCCTCGGGAAACACCATATATTTT
once	TRBJ2-7	.	TRBV28	CASSAPDTRSYEQYF	TGTGCCAGCAGCGCACCGGACACACGCTCCTACGAGCAGTACTTC
.	TRBJ1-1	.	TRBV10-3	CAISHPGKDTEAFF	TGTGCCATCAGTCACCCGGGAAAAGACACTGAAGCTTTCTTT
.	TRBJ2-3	TRBD2	TRBV2	CASSSSGDTDTQYF	TGTGCCAGCAGTAGTAGCGGGGATACAGATACGCAGTATTTT
.	TRBJ2-1	TRBD2	TRBV7-2	CASSLRPRSAGGRNEQFF	TGTGCCAGCAGCTTAAGGCCGCGGTCAGCGGGAGGGAGGAATGAGCAGTTCTTC
.	TRBJ2-1	TRBD2	TRBV27	CASSFSGRTYGEQFF	TGTGCCAGCAGTTTTAGCGGGAGGACCTACGGGGAGCAGTTCTTC
.	TRBJ2-7	.	TRBV6-6	CASIPGQLVYEQYF	TGTGCCAGCATCCCCGGCCAGCTAGTTTACGAGCAGTACTTC
.	TRBJ2-5	.	TRBV6-5	CASSYTGRQPLQYF	TGTGCCAGCAGTTACACTGGGAGGCAGCCCCTCCAGTACTTC
.	TRBJ1-2	.	TRBV29-1	CSVESRWGYTF	TGCAGCGTTGAATCCCGATGGGGCTACACCTTC
.	TRBJ1-2	.	TRBV4-3	CASSQEVSNYGYTF	TGCGCCAGCAGCCAAGAAGTTTCTAACTATGGCTACACCTTC
.	TRBJ2-4	.	TRBV16	CASSQSGAYRDIQYF	TGTGCCAGCAGCCAATCGGGGGCCTATAGGGACATTCAGTACTTC
.	TRBJ2-4	.	TRBV28	CASSLPTVAKNIQYF	TGTGCCAGCAGTTTACCTACAGTAGCCAAAAACATTCAGTACTTC
.	TRBJ2-3	.	TRBV6-5	CASSYSRLSLTDTQYF	TGTGCCAGCAGTTACTCGAGGCTCTCGCTCACAGATACGCAGTATTTT
once	TRBJ2-5	.	TRBV30	CAWTKRGDGKTQYF	TGTGCCTGGACCAAGCGCGGTGACGGCAAGACCCAGTACTTC
.	TRBJ2-2	.	TRBV9	CASSVSGERTGELFF	TGTGCCAGCAGCGTTTCCGGGGAAAGGACCGGGGAGCTGTTTTTT
once	TRBJ2-3	TRBD2	TRBV7-2	CASSPRTSGSTDTQYF	TGTGCCAGCAGCCCTCGGACTAGCGGAAGCACAGATACGCAGTATTTT
.	TRBJ1-4	.	TRBV24-1	CATSIGQNEKLFF	TGTGCCACCAGTATCGGGCAGAATGAAAAACTGTTTTTT
.	TRBJ1-1	.	TRBV30	CAWSVDTEAFF	TGTGCCTGGAGTGTCGACACTGAAGCTTTCTTT
once	TRBJ2-2	TRBD2	TRBV24-1	CATSDWGLAENTGELFF	TGTGCCACCAGTGATTGGGGACTAGCGGAGAACACCGGGGAGCTGTTTTTT
.	TRBJ2-7	TRBD2	TRBV6-5	CASRGTRNSYEQYF	TGTGCCAGCAGGGGGACTAGAAACTCCTACGAGCAGTACTTC
.	TRBJ2-5	.	TRBV2	CASSPTSYQETQYF	TGTGCCAGCAGTCCCACGAGCTACCAAGAGACCCAGTACTTC
.	TRBJ1-1	.	TRBV7-9	CASTPGQNTEAFF	TGTGCCAGCACCCCGGGACAGAACACTGAAGCTTTCTTT